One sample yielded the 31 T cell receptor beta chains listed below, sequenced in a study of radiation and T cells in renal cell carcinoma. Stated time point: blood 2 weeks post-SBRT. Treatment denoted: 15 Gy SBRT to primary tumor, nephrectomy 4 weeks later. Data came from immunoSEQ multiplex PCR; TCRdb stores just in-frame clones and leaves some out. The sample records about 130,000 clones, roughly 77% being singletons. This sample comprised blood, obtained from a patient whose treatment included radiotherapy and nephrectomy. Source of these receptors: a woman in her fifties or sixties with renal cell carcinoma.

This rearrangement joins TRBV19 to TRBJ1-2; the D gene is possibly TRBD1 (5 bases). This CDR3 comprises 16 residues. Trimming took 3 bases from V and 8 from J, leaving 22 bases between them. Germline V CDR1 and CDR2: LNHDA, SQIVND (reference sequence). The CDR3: CASSMMMGLESGGYTF. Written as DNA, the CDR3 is TGTGCCAGTAGTATGATGATGGGGCTCGAATCGGGGGGCTACACCTTC.

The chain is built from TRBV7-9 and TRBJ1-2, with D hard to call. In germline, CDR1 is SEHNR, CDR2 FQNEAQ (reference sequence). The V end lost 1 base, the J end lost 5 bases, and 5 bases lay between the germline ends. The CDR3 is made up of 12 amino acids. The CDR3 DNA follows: TGTGCCAGCAGCTTAGAAAAATATGGCTACACCTTC. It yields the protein CASSLEKYGYTF. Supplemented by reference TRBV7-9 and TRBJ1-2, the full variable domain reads DTGVSQNPRHKITKRGQNVTFRCDPISEHNRLYWYRQTLGQGPEFLTYFQNEAQLEKSRLLSDRFSAERPKGSFSTLEIQRTEQGDSAMYLCASSLEKYGYTFGSGTRLTVV.

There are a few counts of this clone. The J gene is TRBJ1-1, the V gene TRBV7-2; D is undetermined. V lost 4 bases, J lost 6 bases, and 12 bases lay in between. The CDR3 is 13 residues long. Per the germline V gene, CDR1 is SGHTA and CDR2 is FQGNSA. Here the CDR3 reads CASSWEGKAEAFF. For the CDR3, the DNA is TGTGCCAGCAGCTGGGAGGGAAAGGCTGAAGCTTTCTTT.

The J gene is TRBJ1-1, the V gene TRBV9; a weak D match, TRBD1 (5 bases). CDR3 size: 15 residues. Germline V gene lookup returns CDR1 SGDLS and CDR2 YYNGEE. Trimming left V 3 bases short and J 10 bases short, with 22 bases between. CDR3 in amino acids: CASSARETRGSRAFF. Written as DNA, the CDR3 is TGTGCCAGCAGCGCGCGAGAGACCCGGGGGTCGCGAGCTTTCTTT. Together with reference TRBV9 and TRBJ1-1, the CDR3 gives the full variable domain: DSGVTQTPKHLITATGQRVTLRCSPRSGDLSVYWYQQSLDQGLQFLIQYYNGEERAKGNILERFSAQQFPDLHSELNLSSLELGDSALYFCASSARETRGSRAFFGQGTRLTVV.

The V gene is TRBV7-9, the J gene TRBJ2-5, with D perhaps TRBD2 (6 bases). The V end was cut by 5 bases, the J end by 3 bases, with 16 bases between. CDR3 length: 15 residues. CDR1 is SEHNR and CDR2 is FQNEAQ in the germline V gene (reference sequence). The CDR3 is CASSQYGGREETQYF. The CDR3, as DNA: TGTGCCAGCAGCCAGTACGGGGGTAGGGAAGAGACCCAGTACTTC.

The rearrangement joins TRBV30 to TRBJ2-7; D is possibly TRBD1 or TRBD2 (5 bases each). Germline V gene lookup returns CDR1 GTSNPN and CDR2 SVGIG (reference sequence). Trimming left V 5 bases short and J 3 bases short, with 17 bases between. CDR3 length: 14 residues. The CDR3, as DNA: TGTGCCTGGGCCCCGGGACCCGTCCTCTACGAGCAGTACTTC. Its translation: CAWAPGPVLYEQYF. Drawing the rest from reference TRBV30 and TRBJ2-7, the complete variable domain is SQTIHQWPATLVQPVGSPLSLECTVEGTSNPNLYWYRQAAGRGLQLLFYSVGIGQISSEVPQNLSASRPQDRQFILSSKKLLLSDSGFYLCAWAPGPVLYEQYFGPGTRLTVT.

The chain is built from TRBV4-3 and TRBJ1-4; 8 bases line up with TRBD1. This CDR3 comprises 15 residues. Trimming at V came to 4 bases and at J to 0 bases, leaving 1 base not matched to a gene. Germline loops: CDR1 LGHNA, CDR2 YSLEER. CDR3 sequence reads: CASSPDRATNEKLFF. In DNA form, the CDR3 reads TGCGCCAGCAGCCCGGACAGGGCAACTAATGAAAAACTGTTTTTT.

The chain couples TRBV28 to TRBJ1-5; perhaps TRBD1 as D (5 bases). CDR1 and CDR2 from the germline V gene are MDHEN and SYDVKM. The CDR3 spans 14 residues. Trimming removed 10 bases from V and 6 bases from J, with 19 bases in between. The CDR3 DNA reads TGTGCCACCCGAGTTCCAGGGCACGCTCAGCCCCAGCATTTT. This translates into CATRVPGHAQPQHF.

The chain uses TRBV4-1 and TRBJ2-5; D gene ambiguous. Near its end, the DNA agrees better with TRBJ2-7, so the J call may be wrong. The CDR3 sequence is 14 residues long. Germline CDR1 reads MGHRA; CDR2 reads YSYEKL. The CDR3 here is CASSSGPGDYEQYF. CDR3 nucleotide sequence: TGCGCCAGCAGCTCTGGGCCGGGTGACTACGAGCAGTACTTC.

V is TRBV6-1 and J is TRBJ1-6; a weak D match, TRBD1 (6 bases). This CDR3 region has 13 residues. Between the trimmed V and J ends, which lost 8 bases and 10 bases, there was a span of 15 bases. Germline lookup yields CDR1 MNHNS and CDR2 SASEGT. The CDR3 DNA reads TGTGCCAGCGGGGACCAGGGGATGTCACCCCTCCACTTT. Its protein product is CASGDQGMSPLHF.

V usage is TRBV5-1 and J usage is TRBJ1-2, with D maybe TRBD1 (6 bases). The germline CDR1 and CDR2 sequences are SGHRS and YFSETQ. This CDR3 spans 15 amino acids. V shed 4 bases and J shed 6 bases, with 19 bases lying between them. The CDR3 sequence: CASSPRIGGLDGYTF. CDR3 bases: TGCGCCAGCAGCCCGAGGATCGGGGGGCTTGATGGCTACACCTTC. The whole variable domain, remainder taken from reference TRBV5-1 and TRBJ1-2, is KAGVTQTPRYLIKTRGQQVTLSCSPISGHRSVSWYQQTPGQGLQFLFEYFSETQRNKGNFPGRFSGRQFSNSRSEMNVSTLELGDSALYLCASSPRIGGLDGYTFGSGTRLTVV.

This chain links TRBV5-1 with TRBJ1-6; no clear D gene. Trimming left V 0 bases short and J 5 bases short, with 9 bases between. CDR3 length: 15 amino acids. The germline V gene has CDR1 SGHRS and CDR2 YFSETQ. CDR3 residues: CASSLGQTDNSPLHF. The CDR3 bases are TGCGCCAGCAGCTTGGGTCAGACCGATAATTCACCCCTCCACTTT. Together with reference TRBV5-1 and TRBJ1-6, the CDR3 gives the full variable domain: KAGVTQTPRYLIKTRGQQVTLSCSPISGHRSVSWYQQTPGQGLQFLFEYFSETQRNKGNFPGRFSGRQFSNSRSEMNVSTLELGDSALYLCASSLGQTDNSPLHFGNGTRLTVT.

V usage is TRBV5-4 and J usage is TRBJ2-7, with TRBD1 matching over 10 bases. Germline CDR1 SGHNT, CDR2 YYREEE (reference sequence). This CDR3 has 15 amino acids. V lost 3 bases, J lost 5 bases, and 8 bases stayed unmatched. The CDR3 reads CASSSSGDRGDEQYF. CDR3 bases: TGTGCCAGCAGCTCCTCCGGGGACAGGGGAGACGAGCAGTACTTC.

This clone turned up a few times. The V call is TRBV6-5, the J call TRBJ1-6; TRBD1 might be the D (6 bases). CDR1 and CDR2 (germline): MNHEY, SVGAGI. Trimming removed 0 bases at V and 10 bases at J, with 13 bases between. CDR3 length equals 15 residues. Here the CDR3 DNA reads TGTGCCAGCAGTTACTCGAAGGCAGGGGCGTCACCCCTCCACTTT. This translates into CASSYSKAGASPLHF.

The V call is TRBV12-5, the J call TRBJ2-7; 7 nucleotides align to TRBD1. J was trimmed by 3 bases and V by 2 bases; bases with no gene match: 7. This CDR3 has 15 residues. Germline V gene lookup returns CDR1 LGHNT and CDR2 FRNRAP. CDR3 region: CASGLPQGDGYEQYF. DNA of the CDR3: TGTGCTAGTGGTTTGCCTCAGGGGGACGGCTACGAGCAGTACTTC.

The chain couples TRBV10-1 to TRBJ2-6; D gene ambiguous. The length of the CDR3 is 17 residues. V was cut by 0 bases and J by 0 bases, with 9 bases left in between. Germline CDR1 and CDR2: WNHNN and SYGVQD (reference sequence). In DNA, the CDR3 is TGCGCCAGCAGTGAGTCGGGCCGTCCCTCTGGGGCCAACGTCCTGACTTTC. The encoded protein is CASSESGRPSGANVLTF.

CDR3 sequence: CASSARDISTGELFF. DNA of the CDR3: TGTGCCAGCAGCGCCCGGGACATCTCCACCGGGGAGCTGTTTTTT. The chain employs TRBV9 and TRBJ2-2, with D maybe TRBD1 (6 bases). The length of the CDR3 is 15 residues. V dropped 3 bases and J dropped 4 bases, with 13 bases sitting between them. CDR1 and CDR2 (germline): SGDLS, YYNGEE.

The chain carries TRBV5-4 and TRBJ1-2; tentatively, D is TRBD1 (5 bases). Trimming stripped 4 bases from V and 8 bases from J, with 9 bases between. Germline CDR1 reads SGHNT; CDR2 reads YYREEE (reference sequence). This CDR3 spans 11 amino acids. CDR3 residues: CASSIGQGYTF. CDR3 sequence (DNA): TGTGCCAGCAGCATTGGACAAGGCTACACCTTC.

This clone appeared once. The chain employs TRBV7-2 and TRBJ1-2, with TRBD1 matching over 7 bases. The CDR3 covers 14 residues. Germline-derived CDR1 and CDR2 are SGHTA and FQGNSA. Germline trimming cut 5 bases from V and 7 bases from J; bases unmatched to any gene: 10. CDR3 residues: CASSRETGSGGYTF. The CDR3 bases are TGTGCCAGCAGCCGGGAGACAGGGAGCGGTGGCTACACCTTC.

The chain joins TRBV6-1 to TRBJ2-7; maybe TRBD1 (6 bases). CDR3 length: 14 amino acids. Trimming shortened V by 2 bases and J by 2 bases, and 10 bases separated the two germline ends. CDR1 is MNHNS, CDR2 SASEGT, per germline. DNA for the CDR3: TGTGCCAGCAGTGAATTCGACAGGCCCTACGAGCAGTACTTC. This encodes CASSEFDRPYEQYF.

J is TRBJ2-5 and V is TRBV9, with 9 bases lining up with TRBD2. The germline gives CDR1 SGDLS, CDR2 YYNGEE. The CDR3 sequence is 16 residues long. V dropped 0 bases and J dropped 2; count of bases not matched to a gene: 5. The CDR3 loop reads CASSVGFAGGQETQYF. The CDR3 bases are TGTGCCAGCAGCGTAGGTTTTGCGGGGGGGCAAGAGACCCAGTACTTC.

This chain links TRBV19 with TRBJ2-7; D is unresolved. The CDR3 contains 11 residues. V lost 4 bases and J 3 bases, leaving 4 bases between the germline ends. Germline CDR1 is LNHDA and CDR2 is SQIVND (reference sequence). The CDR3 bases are TGTGCCAGTAGTACACACTACGAGCAGTACTTC. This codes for CASSTHYEQYF.

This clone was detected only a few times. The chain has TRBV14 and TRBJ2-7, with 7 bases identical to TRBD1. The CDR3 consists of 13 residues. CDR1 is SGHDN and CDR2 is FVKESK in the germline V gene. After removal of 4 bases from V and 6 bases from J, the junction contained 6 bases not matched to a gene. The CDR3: CASSPWTGTEQYF. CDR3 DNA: TGTGCCAGCAGCCCCTGGACAGGAACCGAGCAGTACTTC.

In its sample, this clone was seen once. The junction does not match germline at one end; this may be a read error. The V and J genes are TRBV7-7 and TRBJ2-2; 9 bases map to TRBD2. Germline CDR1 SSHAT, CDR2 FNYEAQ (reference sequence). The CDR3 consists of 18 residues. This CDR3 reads CASSLAPSGAANTGELFF. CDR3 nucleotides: TGTGCTAGCAGCTTAGCGCCTAGCGGGGCTGCGAACACCGGGGAGCTGTTTTTT.

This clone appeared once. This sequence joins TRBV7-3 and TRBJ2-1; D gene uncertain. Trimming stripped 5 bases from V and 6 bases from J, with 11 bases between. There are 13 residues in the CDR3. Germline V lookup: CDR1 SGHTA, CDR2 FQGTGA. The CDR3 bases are TGTGCCAGCAGCCAAAACCTGATCAATGAGCAGTTCTTC. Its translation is CASSQNLINEQFF.

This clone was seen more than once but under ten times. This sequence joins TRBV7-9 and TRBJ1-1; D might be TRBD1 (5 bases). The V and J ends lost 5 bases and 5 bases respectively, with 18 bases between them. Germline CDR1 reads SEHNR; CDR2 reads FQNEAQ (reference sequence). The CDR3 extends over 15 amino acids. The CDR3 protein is CASSHILRGATEAFF. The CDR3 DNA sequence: TGTGCCAGCAGCCATATTCTACGAGGGGCAACTGAAGCTTTCTTT.

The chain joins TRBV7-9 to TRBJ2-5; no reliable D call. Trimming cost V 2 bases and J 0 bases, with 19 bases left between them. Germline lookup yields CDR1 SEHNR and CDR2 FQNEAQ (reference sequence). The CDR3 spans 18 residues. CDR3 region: CASSLRRRLLAYQETQYF. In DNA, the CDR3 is TGTGCCAGCAGCTTAAGGCGTCGTCTTCTGGCGTACCAAGAGACCCAGTACTTC.

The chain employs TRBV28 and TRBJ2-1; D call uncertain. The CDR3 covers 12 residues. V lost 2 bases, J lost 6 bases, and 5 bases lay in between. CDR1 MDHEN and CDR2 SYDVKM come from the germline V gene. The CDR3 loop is CASSLTGNEQFF. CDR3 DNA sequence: TGTGCCAGCAGTTTAACCGGCAATGAGCAGTTCTTC.

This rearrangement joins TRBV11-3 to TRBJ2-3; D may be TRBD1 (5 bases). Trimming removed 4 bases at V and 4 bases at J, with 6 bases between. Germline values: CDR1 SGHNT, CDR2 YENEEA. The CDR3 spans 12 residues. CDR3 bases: TGTGCCAGCAGCTCAGGGTCAGATACGCAGTATTTT. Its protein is CASSSGSDTQYF. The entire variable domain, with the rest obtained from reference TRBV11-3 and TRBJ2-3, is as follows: EAGVVQSPRYKIIEKKQPVAFWCNPISGHNTLYWYLQNLGQGPELLIRYENEEAVDDSQLPKDRFSAERLKGVDSTLKIQPAELGDSAVYLCASSSGSDTQYFGPGTRLTVL.

The CDR3 region has the DNA TGTGCCAGCAGTTCCGGGGGCTCTGGGGCCAACGTCCTGACTTTC. Its translation is CASSSGGSGANVLTF. V gene TRBV6-5 combines with J gene TRBJ2-6; a weak D match, TRBD2 (6 bases). Germline V gene sequence: CDR1 MNHEY, CDR2 SVGAGI. This CDR3 comprises 15 residues. V lost 4 bases and J 0 bases, leaving 7 bases between the germline ends.

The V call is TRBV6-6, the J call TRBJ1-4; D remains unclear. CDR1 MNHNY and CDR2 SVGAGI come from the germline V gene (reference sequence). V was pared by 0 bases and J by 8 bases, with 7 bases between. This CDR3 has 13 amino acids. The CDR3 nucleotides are TGTGCCAGCAGTTACTCCTCAGACGAAAAACTGTTTTTT. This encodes CASSYSSDEKLFF.